The 21 T cell receptor beta chains below come from one sample, sequenced in a study of shared T cell receptors in the human thymus. Here immunoSEQ multiplex PCR was the method, and the copy in TCRdb shows in-frame clones only, minus some. The sample consists of roughly 660,000 clones, 85% to 90% of them appearing once. The same data also went into a second study, on human thymus T cells.

The sequenced sample consisted of thymocytes. Receptors originate from a boy younger than two with a congenital heart defect.

The rearrangement uses TRBV29-1 and TRBJ2-7, with 7 bases matching TRBD1. The CDR3 runs 12 residues. Germline trimming cut 6 bases from V and 3 bases from J; bases unmatched to any gene: 5. Germline V gene lookup returns CDR1 SQVTM and CDR2 ANQGSEA. The CDR3 here is CSVTGQYYEQYF. DNA for the CDR3: TGCAGCGTGACGGGACAGTACTACGAGCAGTACTTC.

The chain is built from TRBV28 and TRBJ2-7; TRBD2 matches 8 bases. This CDR3 is built from 17 residues. Germline CDR1 MDHEN, CDR2 SYDVKM. V lost 4 bases to trimming and J lost 3 bases; unmatched junction nucleotides: 14. CDR3 sequence: CASSSTGGGRKFYEQYF. In DNA form, the CDR3 reads TGTGCCAGCAGTTCGACCGGGGGGGGCAGAAAGTTCTACGAGCAGTACTTC.

V usage is TRBV5-1 and J usage is TRBJ2-4; unclear D gene. With 3 bases removed from V and 0 bases from J, the gap between germline ends came to 13 bases. Per germline, CDR1 SGHRS and CDR2 YFSETQ. The CDR3 loop spans 16 amino acids. This chain's CDR3 is CASSCGEFLAKNIQYF. The CDR3 DNA reads TGCGCCAGCAGCTGCGGAGAGTTCCTAGCCAAAAACATTCAGTACTTC.

The chain carries TRBV6-5 and TRBJ2-7; the match to TRBD1 covers 10 bases. The length of the CDR3 is 14 residues. Germline lookup yields CDR1 MNHEY and CDR2 SVGAGI. V was clipped by 6 bases and J by 4 bases; unmatched bases: 6. The CDR3 nucleotides are TGTGCCAGCAGCCCGGGACAGGGGCATTACGAGCAGTACTTC. This sequence encodes CASSPGQGHYEQYF.

The chain links TRBV4-3 to TRBJ2-2; 7 bases are shared with TRBD1. CDR1 is LGHNA and CDR2 is YSLEER in the germline V gene. This CDR3 spans 14 amino acids. J gave up 12 bases and V 0 bases, and 7 bases lay outside the gene matches. The CDR3 nucleotides are TGCGCCAGCAGCCAAGAGCTCGGACAGGATAAGCTGTTTTTT. Protein sequence: CASSQELGQDKLFF.

The chain links TRBV27 to TRBJ2-5; 11 nucleotides align to TRBD1. The V and J ends lost 11 bases and 1 base, in that order; junction bases with no gene match: 9. Germline V gene sequence: CDR1 MNHEY, CDR2 SMNVEV (reference sequence). The CDR3 totals 15 residues. CDR3 coding DNA: TGTGCCTCAAAAAAGGGACAGGGGGTCCAAGAGACCCAGTACTTC. Encoded protein: CASKKGQGVQETQYF.

The chain joins TRBV5-1 to TRBJ2-2; the D gene is possibly TRBD2 (5 bases). The V end lost 7 bases, the J end lost 5 bases, and 9 bases lay between the germline ends. The CDR3 extends over 12 amino acids. CDR1 and CDR2 (germline): SGHRS, YFSETQ. CDR3 coding DNA: TGCGCCAGCGTCTCGGGGACCGGGGAGCTGTTTTTT. It codes for CASVSGTGELFF.

This chain connects TRBV5-1 to TRBJ2-6; 10 bases fit TRBD2. Trimming at V came to 2 bases and at J to 4 bases, leaving 12 bases not matched to a gene. In germline, CDR1 is SGHRS, CDR2 YFSETQ. This CDR3 has 19 residues. The CDR3, as DNA: TGCGCCAGCAGCTTCAGGGGAAGCGGGAGGGCCTCCGGGGCCAACGTCCTGACTTTC. Encoded protein: CASSFRGSGRASGANVLTF.

The chain carries TRBV5-1 and TRBJ2-3; TRBD1 agrees at 10 bases. Unmatched junction bases numbered 13, after V lost 4 bases and J lost 8 bases. The CDR3 runs to 16 residues. Germline V gene lookup returns CDR1 SGHRS and CDR2 YFSETQ. CDR3 sequence reads: CASSPGQDRGLFTQYF. CDR3 coding DNA: TGCGCCAGCAGCCCTGGACAGGACAGGGGGTTGTTTACGCAGTATTTT.

V gene TRBV28 combines with J gene TRBJ2-5, with D perhaps matching TRBD1 (6 bases). This CDR3 has 12 residues. V was shortened by 6 bases and J by 5 bases, with 10 bases between the two germline ends. Looked up from germline, CDR1 is MDHEN and CDR2 is SYDVKM. As DNA, the CDR3 is TGTGCCAGCAGCTTCCAGGGGGAGACCCAGTACTTC. Translating gives CASSFQGETQYF.

The chain joins TRBV10-3 to TRBJ2-7; 8 bases agree with TRBD2. The CDR3 contains 15 residues. The germline V gene encodes CDR1 ENHRY and CDR2 SYGVKD. Losses at the gene ends were 6 bases for V and 4 bases for J; bases not matched to a gene: 11. The DNA of the CDR3 is TGTGCCATCAGAGGAAGCGGGGGTTTGGCTTACGAGCAGTACTTC. Translating gives CAIRGSGGLAYEQYF.

This clone was observed a handful of times. The chain uses TRBV5-4 and TRBJ2-7; D perhaps matches TRBD2 (5 bases). This CDR3 is 15 amino acids long. The V and J ends lost 0 bases and 5 bases respectively, with 15 bases between them. CDR1 and CDR2 from the germline V gene are SGHNT and YYREEE (reference sequence). For the CDR3, the DNA is TGTGCCAGCAGCTTGGGCCCCCTGGGGAGCAACGAGCAGTACTTC. Its protein is CASSLGPLGSNEQYF.

This clone showed up just once. The chain recombines TRBV4-1 with TRBJ2-2; the match to TRBD1 covers 8 bases. V lost 3 bases, J lost 5 bases, and 8 bases stayed unmatched. The CDR3 has 16 amino acids. Germline V gene data show CDR1 as MGHRA and CDR2 as YSYEKL. CDR3 bases: TGCGCCAGCAGCCAGGACCTCCACAGGGGGACCGGGGAGCTGTTTTTT. Translation gives CASSQDLHRGTGELFF.

The chain combines TRBV6-4 with TRBJ2-5; 11 positions agree with TRBD2. This CDR3 has 15 amino acids. Germline CDR1 reads MRHNA; CDR2 reads SNTAGT. With V trimmed by 4 bases and J by 1 base, 2 bases remained unmatched. CDR3 sequence reads: CASSGLAGGQETQYF. The CDR3 nucleotides read TGTGCCAGCAGTGGGCTAGCGGGGGGCCAAGAGACCCAGTACTTC.

This chain links TRBV5-1 with TRBJ2-3, with 10 bases that match TRBD1. Losses at the gene ends were 0 bases for V and 4 bases for J; bases not matched to a gene: 8. Germline V gives CDR1 SGHRS, CDR2 YFSETQ. The CDR3 consists of 17 residues. The CDR3 region has the DNA TGCGCCAGCAGCTTGGTGGGCCGGGACAGGGGCTCAGATACGCAGTATTTT. This translates into CASSLVGRDRGSDTQYF.

The V and J genes are TRBV4-2 and TRBJ1-2, with a weak D call TRBD1 (5 bases). The V end lost 0 bases, the J end lost 4 bases, and 18 bases lay between the germline ends. In germline, CDR1 is LGHNA, CDR2 YNFKEQ. This CDR3 has 17 residues. The CDR3 nucleotides read TGTGCCAGCAGCCAAGATCAACAAGGGGCGCCGACCTATGGCTACACCTTC. It translates to CASSQDQQGAPTYGYTF.

The chain carries TRBV9 and TRBJ1-2; 11 bases line up with TRBD1. The V gene's germline CDR1 is SGDLS and CDR2 YYNGEE. The junction had 10 bases not matched to a gene; V was cut back by 1 base and J by 8 bases. This CDR3 is built from 16 residues. The CDR3 DNA reads as TGTGCCAGCAGCGTATGGACAGGGGGCCCGGTAGAAGGCTACACCTTC. Translation gives CASSVWTGGPVEGYTF.

The chain recombines TRBV10-1 with TRBJ2-7; a possible D gene is TRBD2 (6 bases). Trimming shortened V by 10 bases and J by 3 bases, and 16 bases separated the two germline ends. Germline V lookup: CDR1 WNHNN, CDR2 SYGVQD (reference sequence). The CDR3 covers 13 residues. The chain's CDR3 is CATPGRTIYEQYF. CDR3 bases: TGCGCCACCCCGGGGAGGACTATCTACGAGCAGTACTTC.

The genes are TRBV14 and TRBJ2-1, with 7 nucleotides matching TRBD2. This CDR3 spans 16 amino acids. The germline V gene has CDR1 SGHDN and CDR2 FVKESK. V trimming: 0 bases; J trimming: 3 bases; junction bases outside the gene matches: 5. The CDR3 is CASSQDSAGDYNEQFF. CDR3 nucleotides: TGTGCCAGCAGCCAAGACTCGGCGGGAGACTACAATGAGCAGTTCTTC.

The chain employs TRBV11-2 and TRBJ2-7; D possibly corresponds to TRBD2 (6 bases). Germline CDR1 and CDR2: SGHAT and FQNNGV. Trimming stripped 6 bases from V and 5 bases from J, with 14 bases between. The CDR3 consists of 13 residues. The CDR3 nucleotides are TGTGCCAGCAGTTTGGGGGGAGGCGACGAGCAGTACTTC. Its protein product is CASSLGGGDEQYF.

The chain links TRBV5-4 to TRBJ2-2; 12 bases fit TRBD2. CDR3 size: 18 residues. The ends lost 1 base at V and 5 bases at J; junction bases unmatched: 9. Per germline, CDR1 SGHNT and CDR2 YYREEE (reference sequence). The CDR3 nucleotides read TGTGCCAGCAGCTTGCTCCCCAAGACTAGCGGGGGAACCGGGGAGCTGTTTTTT. As protein: CASSLLPKTSGGTGELFF.